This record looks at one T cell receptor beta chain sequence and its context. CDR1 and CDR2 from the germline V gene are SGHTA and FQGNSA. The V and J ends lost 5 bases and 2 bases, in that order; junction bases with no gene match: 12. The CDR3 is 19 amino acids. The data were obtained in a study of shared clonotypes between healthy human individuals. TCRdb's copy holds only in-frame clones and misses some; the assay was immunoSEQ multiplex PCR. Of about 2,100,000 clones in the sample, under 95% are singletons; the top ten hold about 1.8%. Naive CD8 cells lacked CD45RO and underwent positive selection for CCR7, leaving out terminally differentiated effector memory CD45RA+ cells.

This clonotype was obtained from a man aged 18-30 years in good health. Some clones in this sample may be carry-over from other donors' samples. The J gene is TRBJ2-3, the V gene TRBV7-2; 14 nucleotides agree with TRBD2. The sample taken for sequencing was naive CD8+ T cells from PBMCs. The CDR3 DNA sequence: TGTGCCAGCAGCATCAAGCCGGGACTAGCGGGGGAACTCACAGATACGCAGTATTTT. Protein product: CASSIKPGLAGELTDTQYF.